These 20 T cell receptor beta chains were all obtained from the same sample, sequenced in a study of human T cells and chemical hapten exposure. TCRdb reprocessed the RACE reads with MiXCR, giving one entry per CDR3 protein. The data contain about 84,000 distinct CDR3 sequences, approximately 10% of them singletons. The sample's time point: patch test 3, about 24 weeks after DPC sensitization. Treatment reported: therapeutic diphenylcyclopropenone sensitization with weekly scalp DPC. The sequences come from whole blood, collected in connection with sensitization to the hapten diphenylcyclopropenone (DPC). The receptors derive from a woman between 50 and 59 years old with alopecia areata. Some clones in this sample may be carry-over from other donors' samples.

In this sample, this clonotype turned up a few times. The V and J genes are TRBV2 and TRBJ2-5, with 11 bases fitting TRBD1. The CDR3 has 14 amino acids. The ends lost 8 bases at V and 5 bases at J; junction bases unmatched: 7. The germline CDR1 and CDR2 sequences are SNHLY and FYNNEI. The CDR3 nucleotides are TGTGCCAGCGGGACAGGGGGATCGGGGGAGACCCAGTACTTC. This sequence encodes CASGTGGSGETQYF.

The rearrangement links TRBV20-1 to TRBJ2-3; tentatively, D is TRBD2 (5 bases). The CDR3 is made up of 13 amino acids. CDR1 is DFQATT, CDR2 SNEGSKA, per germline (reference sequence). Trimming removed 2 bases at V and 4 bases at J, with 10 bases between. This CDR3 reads CSARIATSDTQYF. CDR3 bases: TGCAGTGCTAGAATAGCGACCTCAGATACGCAGTATTTT.

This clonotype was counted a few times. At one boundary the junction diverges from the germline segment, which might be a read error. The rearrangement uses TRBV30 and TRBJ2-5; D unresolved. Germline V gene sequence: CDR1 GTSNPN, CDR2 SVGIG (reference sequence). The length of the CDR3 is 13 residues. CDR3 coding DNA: TGTGCCTGGAGTGCGCAGGCTCAAGGGACCCAGTACTTC. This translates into CAWSAQAQGTQYF. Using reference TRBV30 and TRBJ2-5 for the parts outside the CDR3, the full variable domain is SQTIHQWPATLVQPVGSPLSLECTVEGTSNPNLYWYRQAAGRGLQLLFYSVGIGQISSEVPQNLSASRPQDRQFILSSKKLLLSDSGFYLCAWSAQAQGTQYFGPGTRLLVL.

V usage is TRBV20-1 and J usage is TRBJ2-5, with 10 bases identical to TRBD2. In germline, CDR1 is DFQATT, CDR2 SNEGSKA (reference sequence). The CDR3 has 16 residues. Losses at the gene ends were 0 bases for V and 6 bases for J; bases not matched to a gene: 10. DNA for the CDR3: TGCAGTGCTAGAGATCCCCAACTAGCGGGAACACAGACCCAGTACTTC. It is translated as CSARDPQLAGTQTQYF.

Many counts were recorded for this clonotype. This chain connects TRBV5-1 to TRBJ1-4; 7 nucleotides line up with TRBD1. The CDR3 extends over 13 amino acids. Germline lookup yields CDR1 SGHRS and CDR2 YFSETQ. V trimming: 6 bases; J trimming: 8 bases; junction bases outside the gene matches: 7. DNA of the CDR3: TGCGCCAGCAACCAGGGGGTAGGCGAAAAACTGTTTTTT. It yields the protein CASNQGVGEKLFF. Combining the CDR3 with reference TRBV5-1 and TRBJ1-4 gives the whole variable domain KAGVTQTPRYLIKTRGQQVTLSCSPISGHRSVSWYQQTPGQGLQFLFEYFSETQRNKGNFPGRFSGRQFSNSRSEMNVSTLELGDSALYLCASNQGVGEKLFFGSGTQLSVL.

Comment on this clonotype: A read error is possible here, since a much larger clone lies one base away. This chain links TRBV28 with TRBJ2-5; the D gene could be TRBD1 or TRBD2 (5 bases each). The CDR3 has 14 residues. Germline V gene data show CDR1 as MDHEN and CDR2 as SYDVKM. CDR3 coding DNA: TGTGCCAACAGTTTACCCCACGGGGCAAAGACCCAGTACTTC. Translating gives CANSLPHGAKTQYF.

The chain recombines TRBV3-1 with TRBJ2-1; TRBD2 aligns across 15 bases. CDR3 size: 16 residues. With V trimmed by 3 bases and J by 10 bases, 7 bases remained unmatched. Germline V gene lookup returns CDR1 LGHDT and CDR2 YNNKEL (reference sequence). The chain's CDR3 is CASSHRGLAGGKEQFF. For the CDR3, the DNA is TGTGCCAGCAGCCACCGGGGACTAGCGGGAGGAAAGGAGCAGTTCTTC.

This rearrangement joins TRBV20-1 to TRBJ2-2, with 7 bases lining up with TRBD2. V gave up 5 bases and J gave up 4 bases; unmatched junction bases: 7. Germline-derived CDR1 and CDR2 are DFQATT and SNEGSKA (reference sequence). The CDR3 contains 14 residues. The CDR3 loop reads CSAWSGKSTGELFF. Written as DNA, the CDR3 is TGCAGTGCTTGGAGCGGGAAAAGCACCGGGGAGCTGTTTTTT.

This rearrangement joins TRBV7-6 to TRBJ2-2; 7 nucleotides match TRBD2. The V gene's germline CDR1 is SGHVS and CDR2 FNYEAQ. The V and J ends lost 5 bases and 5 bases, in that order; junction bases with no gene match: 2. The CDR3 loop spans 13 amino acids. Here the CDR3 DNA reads TGTGCCAGCAGCAGCGGGACTACCGGGGAGCTGTTTTTT. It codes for CASSSGTTGELFF.

CDR3 bases: TGTGCCAGCAGCTCGGACAGGTTACAAGAGACCCAGTACTTC. Its protein is CASSSDRLQETQYF. This chain joins TRBV7-9 and TRBJ2-5, with 7 bases that match TRBD1. This CDR3 contains 14 residues. V trimming: 4 bases; J trimming: 2 bases; junction bases outside the gene matches: 4. Germline assignment: CDR1 SEHNR and CDR2 FQNEAQ (reference sequence). The variable domain in full, completed from reference TRBV7-9 and TRBJ2-5, reads DTGVSQNPRHKITKRGQNVTFRCDPISEHNRLYWYRQTLGQGPEFLTYFQNEAQLEKSRLLSDRFSAERPKGSFSTLEIQRTEQGDSAMYLCASSSDRLQETQYFGPGTRLLVL.

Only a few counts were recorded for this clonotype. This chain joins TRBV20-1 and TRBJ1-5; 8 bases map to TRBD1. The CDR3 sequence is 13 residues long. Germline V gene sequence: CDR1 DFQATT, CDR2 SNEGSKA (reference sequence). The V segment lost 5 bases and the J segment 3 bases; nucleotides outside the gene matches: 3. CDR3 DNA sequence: TGCAGTGCTTCCAGGGGGCCCAATCAGCCCCAGCATTTT. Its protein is CSASRGPNQPQHF.

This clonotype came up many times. The CDR3 loop is CASSLLVAGNTGELFF. In DNA form, the CDR3 reads TGCGCCAGCAGCCTGCTGGTCGCCGGAAACACCGGGGAGCTGTTTTTT. The chain links TRBV5-1 to TRBJ2-2, with D unresolved. V was shortened by 4 bases and J by 2 bases, with 15 bases between the two germline ends. CDR1 is SGHRS, CDR2 YFSETQ, per germline. There are 16 residues in the CDR3.

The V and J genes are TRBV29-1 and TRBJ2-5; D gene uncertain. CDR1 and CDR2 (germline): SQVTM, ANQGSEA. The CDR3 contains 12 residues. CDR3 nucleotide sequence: TGCGGCTCCTCGTCTTACCAAGAGACCCAGTACTTC. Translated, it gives CGSSSYQETQYF.

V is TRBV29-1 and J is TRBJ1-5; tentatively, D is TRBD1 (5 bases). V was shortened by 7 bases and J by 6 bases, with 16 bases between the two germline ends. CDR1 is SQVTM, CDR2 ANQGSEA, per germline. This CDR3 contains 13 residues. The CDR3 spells CSANGGQGQPQHF. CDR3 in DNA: TGCAGCGCCAACGGCGGGCAGGGTCAGCCCCAGCATTTT.

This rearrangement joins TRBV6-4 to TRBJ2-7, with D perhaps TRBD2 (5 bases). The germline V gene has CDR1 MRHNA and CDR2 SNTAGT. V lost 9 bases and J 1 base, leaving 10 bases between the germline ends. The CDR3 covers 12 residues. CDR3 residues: CASPRVSYEQYF. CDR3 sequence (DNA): TGTGCCAGTCCGCGGGTATCCTACGAGCAGTACTTC.

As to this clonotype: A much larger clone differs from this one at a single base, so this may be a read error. The CDR3 region is CSAPGTTTDEKLFF. The CDR3 DNA follows: TGCAGTGCTCCTGGGACCACAACTGATGAAAAACTGTTTTTT. The chain joins TRBV20-1 to TRBJ1-4; D perhaps matches TRBD1 (5 bases). Looked up from germline, CDR1 is DFQATT and CDR2 is SNEGSKA (reference sequence). This CDR3 contains 14 residues.

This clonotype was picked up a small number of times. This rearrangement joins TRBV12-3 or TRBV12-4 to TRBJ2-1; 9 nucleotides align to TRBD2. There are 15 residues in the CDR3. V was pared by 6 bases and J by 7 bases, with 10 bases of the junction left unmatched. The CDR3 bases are TGTGCCAGCAGCCATGGACTAGCGAGGCATAATGAGCAGTTCTTC. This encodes CASSHGLARHNEQFF.

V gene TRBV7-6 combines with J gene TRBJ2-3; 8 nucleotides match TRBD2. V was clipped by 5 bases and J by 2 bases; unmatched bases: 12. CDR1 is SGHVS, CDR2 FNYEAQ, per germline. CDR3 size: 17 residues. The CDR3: CASSTPWASGFTDTQYF. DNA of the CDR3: TGTGCCAGCAGCACCCCCTGGGCTAGCGGGTTCACAGATACGCAGTATTTT.

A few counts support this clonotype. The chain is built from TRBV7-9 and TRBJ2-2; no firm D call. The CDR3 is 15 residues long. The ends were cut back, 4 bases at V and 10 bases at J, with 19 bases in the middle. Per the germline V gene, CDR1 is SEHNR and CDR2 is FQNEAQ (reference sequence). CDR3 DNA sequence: TGTGCCAGCAGCTCATCGGTCCCACCGGGTGTGGAGCTGTTTTTT. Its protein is CASSSSVPPGVELFF.

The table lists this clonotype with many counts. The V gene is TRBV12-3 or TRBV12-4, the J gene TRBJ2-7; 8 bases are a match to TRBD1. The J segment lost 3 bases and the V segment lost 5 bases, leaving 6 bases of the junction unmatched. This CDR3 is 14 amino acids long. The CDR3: CASSPGDRFYEQYF. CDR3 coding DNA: TGTGCCAGCAGTCCCGGGGACAGGTTCTACGAGCAGTACTTC.